Below are 29 T cell receptor beta chains sequenced from a single sample in a study of cytomegalovirus exposure and HLA in healthy donors. PCR amplification relied on 60 Vbeta primers (plus 13 Jbeta primers). Clones were read by immunoSEQ multiplex PCR, and TCRdb kept only the in-frame ones, dropping some. The sample lists about 170,000 clones; about 65% were seen once. The specimen was PBMCs. The receptors derive from a girl between 5 and 17 years old in good health and CMV-seronegative.

The table lists this clone with a few counts. This sequence joins TRBV7-2 and TRBJ1-2; the D gene is possibly TRBD1 (5 bases). CDR3 length equals 15 residues. Trimming pared 6 bases from V and 6 bases from J, leaving 20 bases between. Germline CDR1 is SGHTA and CDR2 is FQGNSA. DNA for the CDR3: TGTGCCAGCAGGGGGGGAGGGGCCGCCCGGGATGGCTACACCTTC. Amino acid sequence: CASRGGGAARDGYTF.

This clone turned up a few times. The chain has TRBV15 and TRBJ1-2; TRBD1 matches 9 bases. CDR3 length: 15 amino acids. The germline CDR1 and CDR2 sequences are LNHNV and YYDKDF (reference sequence). V was pared by 5 bases and J by 5 bases, with 9 bases of the junction left unmatched. CDR3: CATSDYAGTGYGYTF. The DNA for the CDR3 is TGTGCCACCAGCGATTACGCCGGGACAGGGTATGGCTACACCTTC.

The chain employs TRBV11-3 and TRBJ1-1; D ambiguous. Germline V CDR1 and CDR2: SGHNT, YENEEA. V lost 1 base and J lost 1, with 4 bases in between. This CDR3 is 13 amino acids long. Here the CDR3 DNA reads TGTGCCAGCAGCTTAGTAGCGAACACTGAAGCTTTCTTT. Translating gives CASSLVANTEAFF.

This chain joins TRBV19 and TRBJ1-1; D unclear. Trimming left V 7 bases short and J 10 bases short, with 16 bases between. CDR3 length: 12 amino acids. The germline CDR1 and CDR2 sequences are LNHDA and SQIVND (reference sequence). The CDR3 loop is CASTRGQRAAFF. Here the CDR3 DNA reads TGTGCCAGTACCCGAGGCCAGAGGGCAGCTTTCTTT.

V usage is TRBV2 and J usage is TRBJ1-6; D possibly corresponds to TRBD1 (5 bases). This CDR3 spans 14 amino acids. Germline assignment: CDR1 SNHLY and CDR2 FYNNEI. Trimming removed 6 bases from V and 11 bases from J, with 17 bases in between. In nucleotides, the CDR3 is TGTGCCAGCAGACCCGGGGGGAGGGGACCACCCCTCCACTTT. As protein: CASRPGGRGPPLHF.

The sample holds a few counts of this clone. The rearrangement joins TRBV6-5 to TRBJ1-1; tentative D call: TRBD1 (5 bases). The CDR3 is 16 amino acids. Germline V gene data show CDR1 as MNHEY and CDR2 as SVGAGI. V lost 2 bases, J lost 5 bases, and 18 bases lay in between. CDR3 in amino acids: CASSYSGGLRGTEAFF. As DNA, the CDR3 is TGTGCCAGCAGTTACAGCGGGGGGTTGAGGGGTACTGAAGCTTTCTTT.

For this clone: Other DNA variants within this sample encode the same CDR3. The rearrangement links TRBV6-5 to TRBJ2-7; 9 bases map to TRBD1. The germline V gene encodes CDR1 MNHEY and CDR2 SVGAGI. The CDR3 spans 14 residues. V lost 0 bases and J lost 3; bases outside the gene matches: 0. Here the CDR3 DNA reads TGTGCCAGCAGTTACTCGGGACAGGGCTACGAGCAGTACTTC. Protein: CASSYSGQGYEQYF.

The V and J genes are TRBV5-1 and TRBJ1-1, with D perhaps matching TRBD1 (6 bases). CDR1 SGHRS and CDR2 YFSETQ come from the germline V gene. The V end lost 1 base, the J end lost 0 bases, and 16 bases lay between the germline ends. The length of the CDR3 is 17 residues. The CDR3 nucleotides read TGCGCCAGCAGCTTGAAGAGAATACAGGGACTGAACACTGAAGCTTTCTTT. Its translation: CASSLKRIQGLNTEAFF.

This sequence joins TRBV7-6 and TRBJ2-5; TRBD1 agrees at 8 bases. CDR3 length equals 16 residues. The V segment lost 3 bases and the J segment 0 bases; nucleotides outside the gene matches: 6. CDR1 SGHVS and CDR2 FNYEAQ come from the germline V gene. The CDR3: CASSFRTGTYQETQYF. The CDR3 DNA reads as TGTGCCAGCAGCTTTCGGACAGGGACCTACCAAGAGACCCAGTACTTC.

This clone was found once. This chain connects TRBV5-8 to TRBJ1-1, with TRBD1 matching over 8 bases. Germline V gene sequence: CDR1 SGHTS, CDR2 YDEGEE. Trimming at V came to 2 bases and at J to 1 base, leaving 7 bases not matched to a gene. There are 16 residues in the CDR3. For the CDR3, the DNA is TGTGCCAGCAGCTTACCCAGGGGGCTCTGGAACACTGAAGCTTTCTTT. Residues: CASSLPRGLWNTEAFF. The full variable domain, with the rest looked up from reference TRBV5-8 and TRBJ1-1, is EAGVTQSPTHLIKTRGQQATLRCSPISGHTSVYWYQQALGLGLQFLLWYDEGEERNRGNFPPRFSGRQFPNYSSELNVNALELEDSALYLCASSLPRGLWNTEAFFGQGTRLTVV.

The genes are TRBV29-1 and TRBJ2-3, with 7 bases lining up with TRBD1. Germline lookup yields CDR1 SQVTM and CDR2 ANQGSEA. After removal of 3 bases from V and 4 bases from J, the junction contained 4 bases not matched to a gene. The CDR3 is 13 residues long. Here the CDR3 DNA reads TGCAGCGTTGAGACAGGGTTCGCAGATACGCAGTATTTT. This codes for CSVETGFADTQYF.

This clone was recorded a few times. The chain joins TRBV6-5 to TRBJ2-1; a possible D gene is TRBD2 (5 bases). The germline CDR1 and CDR2 sequences are MNHEY and SVGAGI. Trimming took off 5 bases at V and 10 bases at J, with 15 bases between the two ends. This CDR3 region has 13 residues. The CDR3 spells CASSPTGSAEQFF. Here the CDR3 DNA reads TGTGCCAGCAGTCCCACGGGGTCCGCGGAGCAGTTCTTC.

The chain has TRBV13 and TRBJ2-6, with D unresolved. The CDR3 runs to 16 residues. The V end was cut by 5 bases, the J end by 0 bases, with 11 bases between. Germline CDR1 and CDR2: PRHDT and FYEKMQ (reference sequence). CDR3: CASSPGGGSGANVLTF. As DNA, the CDR3 is TGTGCCAGCAGCCCAGGTGGTGGCTCTGGGGCCAACGTCCTGACTTTC.

This chain uses TRBV6-6 with TRBJ2-1; perhaps TRBD2 as D (7 bases). The CDR3 contains 14 residues. The V end was cut by 2 bases, the J end by 7 bases, with 12 bases between. CDR1 MNHNY and CDR2 SVGAGI come from the germline V gene (reference sequence). The CDR3: CASSYRGGGNEQFF. Here the CDR3 DNA reads TGTGCCAGCAGTTACAGGGGAGGGGGAAATGAGCAGTTCTTC.

The rearrangement uses TRBV27 and TRBJ1-3, with D maybe TRBD1 (5 bases). V was clipped by 3 bases and J by 4 bases, with 10 bases between them. The CDR3 covers 14 residues. CDR1 MNHEY and CDR2 SMNVEV come from the germline V gene (reference sequence). The DNA of the CDR3 is TGTGCCAGCAGTTTCGGACAATACGGAAACACCATATATTTT. Translation gives CASSFGQYGNTIYF.

The rearrangement uses TRBV6-6 and TRBJ1-4, with 7 bases aligning to TRBD1. This CDR3 spans 15 amino acids. V was clipped by 4 bases and J by 3 bases; unmatched bases: 5. Germline CDR1 reads MNHNY; CDR2 reads SVGAGI (reference sequence). The CDR3 loop is CASSSDREPNEKLFF. CDR3 DNA sequence: TGTGCCAGCAGTTCCGACAGGGAACCTAATGAAAAACTGTTTTTT.

This sequence joins TRBV6-5 and TRBJ2-7; D is possibly TRBD1 (6 bases). Germline V gene lookup returns CDR1 MNHEY and CDR2 SVGAGI. V dropped 4 bases and J dropped 5 bases, with 12 bases sitting between them. There are 13 residues in the CDR3. CDR3 nucleotide sequence: TGTGCCAGCAGTTCCTGGAAGGGGGACGAGCAGTACTTC. Protein: CASSSWKGDEQYF.

The rearrangement uses TRBV25-1 and TRBJ2-7; TRBD1 is a possible D gene (6 bases). Trimming removed 3 bases at V and 2 bases at J, with 11 bases between. CDR1 is MGHDK, CDR2 SYGVNS, per germline. CDR3 size: 14 residues. The chain's CDR3 is CASSDGTSPYEQYF. Here the CDR3 DNA reads TGTGCCAGCAGTGACGGGACATCACCCTACGAGCAGTACTTC.

The V call is TRBV18, the J call TRBJ1-5; unclear D gene. The CDR3 length is 14 residues. Germline CDR1 reads KGHSH; CDR2 reads LQKENI. V dropped 3 bases and J dropped 2 bases, with 8 bases sitting between them. CDR3 nucleotides: TGTGCCAGCTCACCTCGTTCGGGCAATCAGCCCCAGCATTTT. Translated, it gives CASSPRSGNQPQHF.

The chain is built from TRBV7-9 and TRBJ2-1; 13 nucleotides match TRBD2. With 1 base clipped from V and 8 bases from J, the junction kept 5 bases outside the gene matches. Germline CDR1 is SEHNR and CDR2 is FQNEAQ (reference sequence). The CDR3 is 16 amino acids. The CDR3 sequence: CASSLVRTSGGDEQFF. The DNA of the CDR3 is TGTGCCAGCAGCTTAGTCAGGACTAGCGGGGGCGATGAGCAGTTCTTC.

This clone occurred a few times. Germline is not matched at one junction end, which may reflect a read error. Other nucleotide sequences in the sample specify the same CDR3. The chain has TRBV4-1 and TRBJ1-1, with a tentative D call TRBD1 (6 bases). Germline CDR1 and CDR2: MGHRA and YSYEKL. This CDR3 has 15 amino acids. In nucleotides, the CDR3 is TGCGCCAGCAGCCAAGAAGGACGGGGGGACACCGAAGCTTTCTTT. It yields the protein CASSQEGRGDTEAFF.

This sequence joins TRBV21-1 and TRBJ1-5; TRBD1, the table's D call, lacks a check against the DNA. TRBV21-1 represents a pseudogene. CDR3 length: 17 residues. The CDR3 sequence: CASSPERQVFCNQPQHF. In DNA, the CDR3 is TGTGCCAGCAGCCCAGAACGGCAGGTGTTCTGCAATCAGCCCCAGCATTTT.

This clone appeared once. This chain links TRBV2 with TRBJ1-1, with TRBD1 identical over 7 bases. The junction had 7 bases not matched to a gene; V was cut back by 8 bases and J by 7 bases. From germline, CDR1 is SNHLY and CDR2 FYNNEI. The CDR3 has 12 amino acids. CDR3 amino acids: CASHTGALEAFF. For the CDR3, the DNA is TGTGCCAGCCATACAGGGGCGCTTGAAGCTTTCTTT.

J is TRBJ2-5 and V is TRBV27; TRBD2 agrees at 10 bases. CDR1 is MNHEY and CDR2 is SMNVEV in the germline V gene (reference sequence). The CDR3 consists of 15 residues. Trimming took 6 bases from V and 2 from J; bases not matched to a gene: 6. As DNA, the CDR3 is TGTGCCAGCAGAGATAGCGGGGGGTCACAAGAGACCCAGTACTTC. Translating gives CASRDSGGSQETQYF.

This clone was counted only a few times. The chain carries TRBV4-2 and TRBJ1-1, with D uncertain. Per the germline V gene, CDR1 is LGHNA and CDR2 is YNFKEQ. Trimming removed 1 base from V and 1 base from J, with 7 bases in between. The length of the CDR3 is 14 residues. The CDR3 spells CASSQVAGNTEAFF. CDR3 nucleotides: TGTGCCAGCAGCCAAGTAGCGGGGAACACTGAAGCTTTCTTT.

This clone was detected a few times. The chain carries TRBV18 and TRBJ2-1; possible D gene TRBD2, 6 bases. V lost 3 bases, J lost 7 bases, and 19 bases lay in between. Looked up from germline, CDR1 is KGHSH and CDR2 is LQKENI. This CDR3 has 16 residues. The CDR3, as DNA: TGTGCCAGCTCACCCTTACCGGGGGACGTAACGAATGAGCAGTTCTTC. Protein sequence: CASSPLPGDVTNEQFF.

A few counts support this clone. The CDR3 is CASRSLEGQVAAFF. In nucleotides, the CDR3 is TGTGCCAGTAGATCCTTGGAGGGACAGGTGGCAGCTTTCTTT. V and J are TRBV19 and TRBJ1-1, with TRBD1 matching 8 bases. This CDR3 region has 14 residues. Per the germline V gene, CDR1 is LNHDA and CDR2 is SQIVND (reference sequence). Losses at the gene ends were 6 bases for V and 10 bases for J; bases not matched to a gene: 13.

The chain couples TRBV10-3 to TRBJ2-7, with 8 bases lining up with TRBD2. The CDR3 contains 14 residues. Germline trimming cut 3 bases from V and 6 bases from J; bases unmatched to any gene: 7. Per the germline V gene, CDR1 is ENHRY and CDR2 is SYGVKD. The CDR3 DNA follows: TGTGCCATCAGTGATATCGGGACTAGAAGCGAGCAGTACTTC. Protein sequence: CAISDIGTRSEQYF.

The CDR3 bases are TGTGCCAGCAGCTTCTCCGGGCGGGGGAACACTGAAGCTTTCTTT. Translation: CASSFSGRGNTEAFF. V gene TRBV5-8 combines with J gene TRBJ1-1; D call uncertain. Between the trimmed V and J ends, which lost 2 bases and 1 base, there was a span of 12 bases. The length of the CDR3 is 15 residues. The germline V gene has CDR1 SGHTS and CDR2 YDEGEE.